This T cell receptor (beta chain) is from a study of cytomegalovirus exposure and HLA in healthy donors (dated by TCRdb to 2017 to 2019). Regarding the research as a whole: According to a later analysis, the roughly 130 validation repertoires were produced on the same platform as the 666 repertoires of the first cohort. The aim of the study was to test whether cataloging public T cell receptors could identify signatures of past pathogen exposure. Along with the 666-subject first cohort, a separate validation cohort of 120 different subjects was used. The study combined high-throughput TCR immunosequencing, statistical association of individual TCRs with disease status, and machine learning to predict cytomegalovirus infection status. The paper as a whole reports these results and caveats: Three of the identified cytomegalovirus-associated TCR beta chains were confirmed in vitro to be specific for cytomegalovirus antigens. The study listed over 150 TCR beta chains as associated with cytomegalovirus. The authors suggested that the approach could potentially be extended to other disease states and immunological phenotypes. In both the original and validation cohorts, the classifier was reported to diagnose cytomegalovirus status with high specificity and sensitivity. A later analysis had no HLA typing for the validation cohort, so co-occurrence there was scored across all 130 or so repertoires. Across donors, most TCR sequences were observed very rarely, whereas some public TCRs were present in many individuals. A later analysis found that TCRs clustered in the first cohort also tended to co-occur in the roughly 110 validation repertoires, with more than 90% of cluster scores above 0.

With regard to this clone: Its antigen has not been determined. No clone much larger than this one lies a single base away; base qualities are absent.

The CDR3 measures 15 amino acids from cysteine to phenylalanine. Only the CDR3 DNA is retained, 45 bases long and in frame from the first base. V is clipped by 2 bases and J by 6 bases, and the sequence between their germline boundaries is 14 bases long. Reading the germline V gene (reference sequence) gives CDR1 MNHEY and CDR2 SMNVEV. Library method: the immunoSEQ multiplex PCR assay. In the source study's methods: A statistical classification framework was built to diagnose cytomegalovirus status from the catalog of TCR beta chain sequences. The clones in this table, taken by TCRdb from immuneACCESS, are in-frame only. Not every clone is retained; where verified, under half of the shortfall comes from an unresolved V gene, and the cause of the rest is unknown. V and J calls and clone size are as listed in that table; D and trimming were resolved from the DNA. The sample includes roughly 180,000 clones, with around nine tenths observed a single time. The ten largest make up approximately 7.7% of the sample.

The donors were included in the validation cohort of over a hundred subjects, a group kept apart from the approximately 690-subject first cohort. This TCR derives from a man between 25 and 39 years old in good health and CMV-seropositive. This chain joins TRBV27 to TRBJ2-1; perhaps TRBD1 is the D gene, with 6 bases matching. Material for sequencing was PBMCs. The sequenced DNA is TGTGCCAGCAGTTTAGGGCAGGGGTCCGCCAATGAGCAGTTCTTC. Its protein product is CASSLGQGSANEQFF.